The 18 T cell receptor beta chains below come from one sample, sequenced in a study of T cells in localized non-small cell lung cancer. Method: immunoSEQ multiplex PCR; TCRdb's copy keeps in-frame clones and lacks some. The sample lists over 8,500 clones, 92% occurring once. The material sequenced was peripheral blood, taken before any cancer treatment. Every receptor here comes from a woman between 40 and 69 years old with stage I squamous cell lung carcinoma.

The CDR3 bases are TGCGCCAGCAGCTTGATCCCGGGCAACTATGGCTACACCTTC. Protein sequence: CASSLIPGNYGYTF. V usage is TRBV5-1 and J usage is TRBJ1-2, with no clear D. The CDR3 length is 14 residues. The germline V gene has CDR1 SGHRS and CDR2 YFSETQ. V was cut by 1 base and J by 2 bases, with 9 bases left in between.

The CDR3 coding sequence is TGCAGCGTTGTTCGGGGTAACAATGAGCAGTTCTTC. This gives the protein CSVVRGNNEQFF. The chain couples TRBV29-1 to TRBJ2-1; D is perhaps TRBD2 (5 bases). Trimming took 4 bases from V and 5 from J, leaving 9 bases between them. Germline V gene data show CDR1 as SQVTM and CDR2 as ANQGSEA. The CDR3 is made up of 12 amino acids.

The rearrangement links TRBV11-2 to TRBJ1-6; D is unclear. V lost 5 bases, J lost 10 bases, and 15 bases lay in between. Per the germline V gene, CDR1 is SGHAT and CDR2 is FQNNGV. CDR3 length: 14 residues. CDR3 sequence: CASSQTGTGSPLHF. The DNA of the CDR3 is TGTGCCAGCAGCCAGACGGGTACTGGGTCACCCCTCCACTTT.

The chain joins TRBV7-2 to TRBJ1-1; D not certain. The V end was cut by 2 bases, the J end by 0 bases, with 10 bases between. Germline V gene sequence: CDR1 SGHTA, CDR2 FQGNSA. The CDR3 loop spans 15 amino acids. The CDR3 sequence is CASSLLGPMNTEAFF. CDR3 in DNA: TGTGCCAGCAGCTTACTGGGCCCTATGAACACTGAAGCTTTCTTT.

The chain employs TRBV6-5 and TRBJ2-3; 8 nucleotides agree with TRBD2. This CDR3 comprises 14 residues. Germline V gives CDR1 MNHEY, CDR2 SVGAGI. V lost 6 bases to trimming and J lost 1 base; unmatched junction nucleotides: 3. The CDR3 spells CASSSSGRTDTQYF. The CDR3 DNA reads TGTGCCAGCAGCTCTAGCGGGCGCACAGATACGCAGTATTTT.

The chain joins TRBV4-1 to TRBJ2-4, with D tentatively TRBD1 (5 bases). Germline CDR1 is MGHRA and CDR2 is YSYEKL. The V gene lost 7 bases and the J gene lost 6 bases, with 16 bases spanning the gap. This CDR3 has 14 residues. CDR3 residues: CASTDWGMGNIQYF. Here the CDR3 DNA reads TGCGCCAGCACAGATTGGGGCATGGGAAACATTCAGTACTTC.

The rearrangement joins TRBV5-6 to TRBJ2-7, with D tentatively TRBD2 (6 bases). Trimming removed 4 bases at V and 4 bases at J, with 12 bases between. The CDR3 contains 13 residues. Germline lookup yields CDR1 SGHDT and CDR2 YYEEEE. Here the CDR3 reads CASSTPTSYEQYF. The CDR3 DNA sequence: TGTGCCAGCAGCACCCCGACTAGTTACGAGCAGTACTTC.

The rearrangement joins TRBV6-5 to TRBJ1-2, with no clear D. Germline CDR1 is MNHEY and CDR2 is SVGAGI. The CDR3 runs 13 residues. V lost 6 bases to trimming and J lost 4 bases, with 12 bases between them. This CDR3 is CASRKEGSYGYTF. Here the CDR3 DNA reads TGTGCCAGCAGGAAGGAGGGAAGCTATGGCTACACCTTC.

This chain connects TRBV13 to TRBJ2-3; 9 bases match TRBD1. CDR3 length: 16 residues. V lost 4 bases, J lost 3 bases, and 8 bases stayed unmatched. Germline assignment: CDR1 PRHDT and CDR2 FYEKMQ (reference sequence). This chain's CDR3 is CASSWMNRGRTDTQYF. CDR3 coding DNA: TGTGCCAGCAGCTGGATGAACAGGGGGCGGACAGATACGCAGTATTTT.

This chain joins TRBV19 and TRBJ2-7, with no clear D. Germline loops: CDR1 LNHDA, CDR2 SQIVND (reference sequence). Trimming took off 3 bases at V and 2 bases at J, with 17 bases between the two ends. The CDR3 runs 16 residues. The DNA of the CDR3 is TGTGCCAGTAGTATCGGCAGCTCTGAGAATACCTACGAGCAGTACTTC. This encodes CASSIGSSENTYEQYF.

This clone was seen once. V is TRBV5-4 and J is TRBJ2-7; D ambiguous. This CDR3 has 12 amino acids. With 2 bases removed from V and 6 bases from J, the gap between germline ends came to 9 bases. CDR1 is SGHNT, CDR2 YYREEE, per germline (reference sequence). CDR3 amino acids: CASSFDTLEQYF. DNA of the CDR3: TGTGCCAGCAGCTTCGATACGCTCGAGCAGTACTTC.

V usage is TRBV7-2 and J usage is TRBJ2-1; no definite D call. V lost 5 bases, J lost 9 bases, and 20 bases lay in between. Germline V gene lookup returns CDR1 SGHTA and CDR2 FQGNSA. This CDR3 has 15 residues. The CDR3 DNA sequence: TGTGCCAGCAGCCGTAGTGGGCTAATCGTCGCTGAGCAGTTCTTC. It codes for CASSRSGLIVAEQFF.

V usage is TRBV11-1 and J usage is TRBJ1-2; 7 positions match TRBD1. The CDR3 consists of 12 residues. The V and J ends lost 5 bases and 8 bases, in that order; junction bases with no gene match: 5. Looked up from germline, CDR1 is SGHAT and CDR2 is FQDESV (reference sequence). The CDR3 region has the DNA TGTGCCAGCAGCAGGGACAGTGGAGGCTACACCTTC. This sequence encodes CASSRDSGGYTF. The full variable domain, its missing parts supplied by reference TRBV11-1 and TRBJ1-2, is EAEVAQSPRYKITEKSQAVAFWCDPISGHATLYWYRQILGQGPELLVQFQDESVVDDSQLPKDRFSAERLKGVDSTLKIQPAELGDSAMYLCASSRDSGGYTFGSGTRLTVV.

The chain is built from TRBV5-5 and TRBJ1-2; 7 bases map to TRBD1. The CDR3 spans 13 residues. With V trimmed by 4 bases and J by 5 bases, 5 bases remained unmatched. Germline loops: CDR1 SGHKS, CDR2 YYEKEE (reference sequence). CDR3 nucleotide sequence: TGTGCCAGCAGCGCACAGACAGGGTATGGCTACACCTTC. Translated: CASSAQTGYGYTF.

V and J are TRBV5-1 and TRBJ1-2; 9 bases align to TRBD1. After removal of 0 bases from V and 1 base from J, the junction contained 4 bases not matched to a gene. Germline V CDR1 and CDR2: SGHRS, YFSETQ. The CDR3 contains 16 residues. CDR3 DNA sequence: TGCGCCAGCAGCTTGGGGGACAGGGACCTTAACTATGGCTACACCTTC. It yields the protein CASSLGDRDLNYGYTF.

The chain is built from TRBV6-1 and TRBJ1-6; D unresolved. Trimming stripped 1 base from V and 4 bases from J, with 11 bases between. The germline V gene has CDR1 MNHNS and CDR2 SASEGT. CDR3 size: 16 residues. The CDR3 reads CASSEEEGGYNSPLHF. CDR3 nucleotides: TGTGCCAGCAGTGAAGAGGAGGGAGGATATAATTCACCCCTCCACTTT.

The chain carries TRBV7-2 and TRBJ1-5, with D uncertain. The CDR3 is 12 residues long. Germline V gives CDR1 SGHTA, CDR2 FQGNSA. The V and J ends lost 5 bases and 4 bases respectively, with 6 bases between them. The CDR3 DNA is TGTGCCAGCAGCGAATATAATCAGCCCCAGCATTTT. Encoded protein: CASSEYNQPQHF.

The DNA for the CDR3 is TGTGCCTGGAGTAAGGGGGCGCGTAATGGCTACACCTTC. It encodes CAWSKGARNGYTF. The rearrangement uses TRBV30 and TRBJ1-2, with 7 bases identical to TRBD1. Germline-derived CDR1 and CDR2 are GTSNPN and SVGIG (reference sequence). The CDR3 totals 13 residues. Germline trimming cut 2 bases from V and 6 bases from J; bases unmatched to any gene: 6.